Ten or more counts support the clone carrying this TCR beta chain. Its specificity is unknown. TCR beta CDR3 regions were amplified from RNA. HTBI primers were used for first-round RT-PCR of the TCR CDR3. In TCRdb, the multiplex PCR reads were re-called with MiXCR into one record per CDR3 protein. Here the sample spans some 420,000 distinct CDR3 sequences, about an eighth being singletons. These data come from a study of T cells in Graves' hyperthyroidism and ophthalmopathy. Study as a whole: Peripheral blood was taken when the disease was first diagnosed, before any treatment began. Overall study results and limits: Most thyroid clonotypes with frequency above 0.001 were detected in blood.

The length of the CDR3 is 16 residues. CDR1 and CDR2 from the germline V gene are LGHDT and YNNKEL (reference sequence). Trimming cost V 1 base and J 2 bases, with 12 bases left between them. The source of this sequence is a woman in her late teens or twenties with Graves' hyperthyroidism. Sequencing input: blood. The chain uses TRBV3-1 and TRBJ2-1, with D maybe TRBD2 (5 bases). CDR3: CASSQVASRTYNEQFF. CDR3 sequence (DNA): TGTGCCAGCAGCCAAGTGGCTAGCAGAACCTACAATGAGCAGTTCTTC.